The rows below give T cell receptor beta chains drawn from one sample of a study of T cells in tumors after PD-1 blockade. The protocol was immunoSEQ multiplex PCR, while the TCRdb copy is restricted to in-frame clones and leaves out a portion. The sample yields approximately 50,000 clones, around 80% seen once. The starting material was PBMCs, obtained before anti-PD-1 therapy. Receptor source: a human donor with advanced basal cell or squamous cell carcinoma (not recorded which). The CDR3 runs from the conserved cysteine through the conserved F or W. The D gene is left open where the match is weak. Some rows have no size entry. The others give once, few or many, or a class for an expanded clone.

clone_size: -; j_call: TRBJ2-5; v_call: TRBV19; d_call: -; cdr3_nt: TGTGCCAGTAGTGTTCAGGGAGGAGAGACCCAGTACTTC; cdr3_aa: CASSVQGGETQYF
clone_size: -; j_call: TRBJ1-1; v_call: TRBV28; d_call: -; cdr3_nt: TGTGCCAGCAGTTTCGGGGAGTTAGGCACTGAAGCTTTCTTT; cdr3_aa: CASSFGELGTEAFF
clone_size: once; j_call: TRBJ2-1; v_call: TRBV5-4; d_call: -; cdr3_nt: TGTGCCAGCAGCTTGGGTGGGGGGGCGGGAGCGCTAGGGAGGGAGCAGTTCTTC; cdr3_aa: CASSLGGGAGALGREQFF
clone_size: few; j_call: TRBJ2-7; v_call: TRBV6-6; d_call: -; cdr3_nt: TGTGCCAGCAGTTACAGGGAAGGGTTCGACGAGCAGTACTTC; cdr3_aa: CASSYREGFDEQYF
clone_size: -; j_call: TRBJ2-3; v_call: TRBV5-1; d_call: TRBD2; cdr3_nt: TGCGCCAGCAGCGGATTAGCGGGGGGGCCGGGAGATACGCAGTATTTT; cdr3_aa: CASSGLAGGPGDTQYF
clone_size: -; j_call: TRBJ2-7; v_call: TRBV7-3; d_call: -; cdr3_nt: TGTGCCAGCAGCTTGGAGAGCTCCTACGAGCAGTACTTC; cdr3_aa: CASSLESSYEQYF
clone_size: few; j_call: TRBJ1-1; v_call: TRBV6-5; d_call: -; cdr3_nt: TGTGCCAGCAGTCGTCTACGGGGCGCCACTGAAGCTTTCTTT; cdr3_aa: CASSRLRGATEAFF
clone_size: -; j_call: TRBJ2-1; v_call: TRBV7-2; d_call: -; cdr3_nt: TGTGCCAGCAGCTTGGGATCTTACAATGAGCAGTTCTTC; cdr3_aa: CASSLGSYNEQFF
clone_size: -; j_call: TRBJ2-3; v_call: TRBV3-1/TRBV3-2; d_call: TRBD2; cdr3_nt: TGTGCCAGCAGCCAAGATCTGACTAGCGGGACAGATACGCAGTATTTT; cdr3_aa: CASSQDLTSGTDTQYF
clone_size: -; j_call: TRBJ2-1; v_call: TRBV3-1/TRBV3-2; d_call: TRBD1; cdr3_nt: TGTGCCAGCAGCCAAAGGGACAGGGGGTTTTACAATGAGCAGTTCTTC; cdr3_aa: CASSQRDRGFYNEQFF
clone_size: -; j_call: TRBJ2-3; v_call: TRBV7-9; d_call: -; cdr3_nt: TGTGCCAGCAGCTCCCCCAGCACAGATACGCAGTATTTT; cdr3_aa: CASSSPSTDTQYF